The entry below gives a single T cell receptor beta chain sequence along with its context. Its cognate antigen is unknown. The data were obtained in a study of T-cell memory formation after mild COVID-19. About the research overall: For the most part, TCR clusters were specific to one donor.

MiXCR was run by TCRdb on the 5' RACE reads, yielding one entry per CDR3 protein. In the table there are 150,000 to 200,000 distinct CDR3 sequences, under 20% of which are singletons. Study observations and caveats: Whether day 37 second-wave clones are SARS-CoV-2-specific was not confirmed. Memory from before infection featured some responding clones, which suggests cross-reactive memory joined. Contracting CD8+ clones were enriched in EMRA, CD4+ mainly in CM and EM.

This receptor was identified in a man younger than 35 who had mild COVID-19 (a few samples of this study predate the infection). Cell type and time point are not known. The sequencing sample was made of PBMCs or a T cell subset sorted from them (not recorded which).

This CDR3 reads CASSSPPGQSFSYNSPLHF. For the CDR3, the DNA is TGTGCCAGCAGCTCTCCGCCCGGACAGTCCTTCTCCTATAATTCACCCCTCCACTTT. The V and J genes are TRBV7-2 and TRBJ1-6; D perhaps matches TRBD1 (6 bases). The CDR3 has 19 residues. Trimming removed 4 bases at V and 0 bases at J, with 19 bases between. Germline V gene data show CDR1 as SGHTA and CDR2 as FQGNSA. The whole variable domain, filled in from reference TRBV7-2 and TRBJ1-6, reads GAGVSQSPSNKVTEKGKDVELRCDPISGHTALYWYRQSLGQGLEFLIYFQGNSAPDKSGLPSDRFSAERTGGSVSTLTIQRTQQEDSAVYLCASSSPPGQSFSYNSPLHFGNGTRLTVT.